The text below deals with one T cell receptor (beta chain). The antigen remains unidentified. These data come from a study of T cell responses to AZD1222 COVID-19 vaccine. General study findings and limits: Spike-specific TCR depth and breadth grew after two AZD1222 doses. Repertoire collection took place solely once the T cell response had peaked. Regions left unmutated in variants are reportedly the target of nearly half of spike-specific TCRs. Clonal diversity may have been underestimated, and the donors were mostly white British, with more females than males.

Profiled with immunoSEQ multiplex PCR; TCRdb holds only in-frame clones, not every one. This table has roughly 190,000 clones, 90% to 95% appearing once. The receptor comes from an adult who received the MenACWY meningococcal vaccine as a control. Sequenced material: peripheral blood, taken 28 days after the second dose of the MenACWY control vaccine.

CDR3 amino acids: CASSPGPLEQYF. Written as DNA, the CDR3 is TGTGCCAGCAGTCCAGGACCCCTCGAGCAGTACTTC. The V and J genes are TRBV27 and TRBJ2-7; D unclear. Trimming stripped 5 bases from V and 6 bases from J, with 11 bases between. The CDR3 sequence is 12 residues long. CDR1 is MNHEY, CDR2 SMNVEV, per germline (reference sequence).